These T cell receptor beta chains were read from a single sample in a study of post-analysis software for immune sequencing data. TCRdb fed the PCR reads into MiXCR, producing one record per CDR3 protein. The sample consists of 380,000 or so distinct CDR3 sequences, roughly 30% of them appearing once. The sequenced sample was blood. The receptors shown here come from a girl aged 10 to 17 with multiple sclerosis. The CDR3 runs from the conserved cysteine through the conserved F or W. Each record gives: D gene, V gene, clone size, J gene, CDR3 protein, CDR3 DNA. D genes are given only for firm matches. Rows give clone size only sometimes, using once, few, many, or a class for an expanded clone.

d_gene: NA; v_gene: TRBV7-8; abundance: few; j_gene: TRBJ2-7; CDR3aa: CASSARLWGGPYEQYF; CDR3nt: TGTGCCAGCAGTGCCCGCCTTTGGGGGGGCCCCTACGAGCAGTACTTC
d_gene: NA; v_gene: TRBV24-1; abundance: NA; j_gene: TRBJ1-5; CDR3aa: CATSGSGGQPQHF; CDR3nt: TGTGCCACCAGTGGCTCGGGGGGGCAGCCCCAGCATTTT
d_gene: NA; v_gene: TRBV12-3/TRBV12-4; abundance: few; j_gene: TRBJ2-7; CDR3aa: CASSDTRGVGEQYF; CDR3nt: TGTGCCAGCAGCGACACCAGGGGAGTGGGCGAGCAGTACTTC
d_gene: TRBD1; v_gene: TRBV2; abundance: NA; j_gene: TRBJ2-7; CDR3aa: CATSSLGQRYEQYF; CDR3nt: TGTGCCACCTCTAGTTTGGGACAGAGGTACGAGCAGTACTTC
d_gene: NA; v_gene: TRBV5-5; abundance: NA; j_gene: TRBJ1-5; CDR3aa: CASSLEVRGLVQPQHF; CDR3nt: TGTGCCAGCAGCTTGGAGGTACGGGGGCTGGTTCAGCCCCAGCATTTT
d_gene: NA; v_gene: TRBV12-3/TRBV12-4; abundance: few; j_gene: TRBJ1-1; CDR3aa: CASSSPAPTEAFF; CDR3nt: TGTGCCAGCAGTTCCCCGGCCCCCACTGAAGCTTTCTTT
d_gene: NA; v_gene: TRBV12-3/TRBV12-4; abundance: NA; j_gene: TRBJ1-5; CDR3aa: CASRRTVNQPQHF; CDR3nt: TGTGCCAGCAGACGGACAGTAAATCAGCCCCAGCATTTT
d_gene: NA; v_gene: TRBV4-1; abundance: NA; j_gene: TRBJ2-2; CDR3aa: CASSRGPGDTGELFF; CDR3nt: TGCGCCAGCAGCCGGGGGCCAGGGGACACCGGGGAGCTGTTTTTT
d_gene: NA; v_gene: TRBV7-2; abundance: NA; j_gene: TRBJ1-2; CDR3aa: CASSWGGGSSYGYTF; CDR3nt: TGTGCCAGCAGCTGGGGGGGCGGGTCGAGCTATGGCTACACCTTC
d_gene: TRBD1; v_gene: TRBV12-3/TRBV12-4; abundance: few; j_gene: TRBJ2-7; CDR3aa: CASSFTGVHEQYF; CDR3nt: TGTGCCAGCAGTTTTACAGGGGTCCACGAGCAGTACTTC
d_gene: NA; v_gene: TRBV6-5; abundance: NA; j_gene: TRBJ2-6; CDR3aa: CASSQGGTGANVLTF; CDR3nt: TGTGCCAGCAGCCAAGGGGGTACCGGGGCCAACGTCCTGACTTTC
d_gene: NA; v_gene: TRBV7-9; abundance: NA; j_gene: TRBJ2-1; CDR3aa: CASSWNNEQFF; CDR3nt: TGTGCCAGCAGCTGGAACAATGAGCAGTTCTTC
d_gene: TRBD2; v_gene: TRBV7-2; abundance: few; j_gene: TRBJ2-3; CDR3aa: CASSLGLAGILGRTDTQYF; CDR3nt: TGTGCCAGCAGCTTAGGACTAGCGGGGATATTGGGGAGGACAGATACGCAGTATTTT
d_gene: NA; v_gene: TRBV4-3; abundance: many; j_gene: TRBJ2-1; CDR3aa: CASSQDGGDEQFF; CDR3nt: TGCGCCAGCAGCCAAGATGGCGGCGATGAGCAGTTCTTC
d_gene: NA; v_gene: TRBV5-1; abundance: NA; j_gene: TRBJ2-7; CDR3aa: CASSFGGTNLDEQYF; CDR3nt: TGCGCCAGCAGCTTCGGCGGGACAAACTTGGACGAGCAGTACTTC
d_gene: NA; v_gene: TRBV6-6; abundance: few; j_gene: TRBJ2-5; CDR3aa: CASRRGAEETQYF; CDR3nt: TGTGCCAGCAGGAGGGGGGCCGAAGAGACCCAGTACTTC
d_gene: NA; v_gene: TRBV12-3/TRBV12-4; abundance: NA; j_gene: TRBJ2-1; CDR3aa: CASSFWRDEQFF; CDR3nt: TGTGCCAGCAGTTTCTGGCGGGATGAGCAGTTCTTC
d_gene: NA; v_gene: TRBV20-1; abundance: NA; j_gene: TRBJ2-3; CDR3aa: CSASRRGAGTQYF; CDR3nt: TGCAGTGCTAGCCGGAGGGGGGCTGGGACGCAGTATTTT
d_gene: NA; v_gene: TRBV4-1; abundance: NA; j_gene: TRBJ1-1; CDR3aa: CASSSEGGRNTEAFF; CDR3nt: TGCGCCAGCAGCTCGGAGGGAGGGCGTAACACTGAAGCTTTCTTT
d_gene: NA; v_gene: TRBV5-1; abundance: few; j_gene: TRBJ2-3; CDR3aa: CASSFAGASTDTQYF; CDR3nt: TGCGCCAGCAGCTTCGCAGGGGCGAGCACAGATACGCAGTATTTT
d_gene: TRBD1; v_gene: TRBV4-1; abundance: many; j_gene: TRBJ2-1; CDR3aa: CASSGTGLRDEQFF; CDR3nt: TGCGCCAGCAGCGGGACAGGGCTTAGGGATGAGCAGTTCTTC
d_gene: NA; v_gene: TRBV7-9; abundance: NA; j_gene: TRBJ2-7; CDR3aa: CASSSRASGHEQYF; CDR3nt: TGTGCCAGCAGCTCCCGAGCATCGGGCCACGAGCAGTACTTC
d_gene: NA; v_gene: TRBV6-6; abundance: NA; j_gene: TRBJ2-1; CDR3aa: CASTLNRDEQFF; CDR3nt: TGTGCCAGCACTCTCAACCGGGATGAGCAGTTCTTC
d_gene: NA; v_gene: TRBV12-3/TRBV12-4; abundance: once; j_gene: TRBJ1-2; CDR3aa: CASSYGQLGGYTF; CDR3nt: TGTGCCAGCAGCTACGGACAGCTCGGGGGCTACACCTTC
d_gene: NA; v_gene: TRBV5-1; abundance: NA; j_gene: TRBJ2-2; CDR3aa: CASSRLWGNTGELFF; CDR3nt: TGCGCCAGCAGCCGGCTCTGGGGGAACACCGGGGAGCTGTTTTTT
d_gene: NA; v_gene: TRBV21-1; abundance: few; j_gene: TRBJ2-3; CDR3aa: CASIDQDFCTDTQYF; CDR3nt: TGTGCCAGCATCGATCAGGACTTTTGCACAGATACGCAGTATTTT
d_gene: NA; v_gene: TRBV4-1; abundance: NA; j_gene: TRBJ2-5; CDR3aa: CASSQLLQGRRETQYF; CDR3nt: TGCGCCAGCAGCCAACTCCTACAGGGGAGGCGAGAGACCCAGTACTTC
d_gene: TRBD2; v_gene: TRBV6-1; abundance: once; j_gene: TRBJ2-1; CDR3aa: CASSEWYKNGGSYNEQFF; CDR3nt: TGTGCCAGCAGTGAATGGTATAAGAACGGGGGGTCCTACAATGAGCAGTTCTTC
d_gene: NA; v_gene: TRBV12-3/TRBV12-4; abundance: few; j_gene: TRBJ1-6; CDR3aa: CASSFSHWISSYNSPLHF; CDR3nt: TGTGCCAGCAGTTTTTCCCATTGGATTAGCTCCTATAATTCACCCCTCCACTTT
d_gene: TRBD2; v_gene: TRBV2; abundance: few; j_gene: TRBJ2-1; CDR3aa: CASSELPGLAGGFPSYNEQFF; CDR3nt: TGTGCCAGCAGCGAACTTCCTGGACTAGCGGGGGGTTTCCCCTCATACAATGAGCAGTTCTTC
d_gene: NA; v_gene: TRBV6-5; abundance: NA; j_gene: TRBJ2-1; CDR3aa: CASSPTGAFHNEQFF; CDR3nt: TGTGCCAGCAGCCCCACCGGGGCTTTCCACAATGAGCAGTTCTTC
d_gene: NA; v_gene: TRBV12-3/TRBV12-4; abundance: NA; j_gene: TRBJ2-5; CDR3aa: CASSMIGQETQYF; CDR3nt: TGTGCCAGCAGTATGATAGGGCAAGAGACCCAGTACTTC
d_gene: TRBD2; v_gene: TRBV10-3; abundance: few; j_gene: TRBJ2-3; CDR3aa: CAISESKTSGQSNTQYF; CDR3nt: TGTGCCATCAGTGAGTCGAAAACTAGCGGGCAATCGAATACGCAGTATTTT
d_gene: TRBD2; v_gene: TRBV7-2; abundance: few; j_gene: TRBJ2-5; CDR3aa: CASSGGPAGLQETQYF; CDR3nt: TGTGCCAGCAGCGGTGGGCCAGCGGGGCTTCAAGAGACCCAGTACTTC
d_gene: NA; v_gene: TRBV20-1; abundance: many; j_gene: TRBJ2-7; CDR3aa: CSARQGGGNEQYF; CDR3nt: TGCAGTGCTAGACAGGGTGGTGGCAACGAGCAGTACTTC
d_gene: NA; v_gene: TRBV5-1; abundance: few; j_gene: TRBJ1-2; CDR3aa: CASSYDDSYGYTF; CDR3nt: TGCGCCAGCAGCTACGACGATAGCTATGGCTACACCTTC
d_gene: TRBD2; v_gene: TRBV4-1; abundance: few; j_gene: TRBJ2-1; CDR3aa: CASSQGSGGNNEQFF; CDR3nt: TGCGCCAGCAGCCAAGGGAGCGGGGGGAACAATGAGCAGTTCTTC
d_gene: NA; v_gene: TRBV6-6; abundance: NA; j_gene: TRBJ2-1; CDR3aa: CASSIRLSAHEQFF; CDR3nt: TGTGCCAGCAGTATTCGCCTCTCGGCCCATGAGCAGTTCTTC
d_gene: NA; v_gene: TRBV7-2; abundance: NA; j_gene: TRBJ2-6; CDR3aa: CASSLPSVDANVLTF; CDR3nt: TGTGCCAGCAGCCTCCCCTCAGTGGACGCCAACGTCCTGACTTTC
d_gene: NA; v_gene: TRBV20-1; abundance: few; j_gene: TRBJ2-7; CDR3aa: CSASAGVGYEQYF; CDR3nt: TGCAGTGCTAGTGCAGGGGTGGGCTACGAGCAGTACTTC
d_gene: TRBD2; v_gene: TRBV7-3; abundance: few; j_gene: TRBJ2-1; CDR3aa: CASSLLAGGDNEQFF; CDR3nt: TGTGCCAGCAGCTTGCTAGCGGGGGGGGACAATGAGCAGTTCTTC
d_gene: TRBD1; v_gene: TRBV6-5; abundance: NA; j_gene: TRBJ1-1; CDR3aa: CASSYSGQEKAFF; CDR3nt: TGTGCCAGCAGTTACTCAGGACAGGAGAAAGCTTTCTTT
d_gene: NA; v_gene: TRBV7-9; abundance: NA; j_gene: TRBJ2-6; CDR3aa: CASSLEFTSGANVLTF; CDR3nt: TGTGCCAGCAGCTTAGAGTTCACCTCTGGGGCCAACGTCCTGACTTTC
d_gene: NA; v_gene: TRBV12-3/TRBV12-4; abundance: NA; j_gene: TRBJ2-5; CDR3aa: CASTRGIETQYF; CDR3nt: TGTGCCAGCACCAGGGGAATAGAGACCCAGTACTTC
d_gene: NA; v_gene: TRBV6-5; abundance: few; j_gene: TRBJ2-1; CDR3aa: CASSYSDWLNEQFF; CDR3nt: TGTGCCAGCAGTTACTCGGATTGGTTGAATGAGCAGTTCTTC
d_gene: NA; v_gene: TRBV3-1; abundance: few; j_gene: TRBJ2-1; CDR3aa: CASSPRAYNEQFF; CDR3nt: TGTGCCAGCAGCCCGCGGGCTTACAATGAGCAGTTCTTC